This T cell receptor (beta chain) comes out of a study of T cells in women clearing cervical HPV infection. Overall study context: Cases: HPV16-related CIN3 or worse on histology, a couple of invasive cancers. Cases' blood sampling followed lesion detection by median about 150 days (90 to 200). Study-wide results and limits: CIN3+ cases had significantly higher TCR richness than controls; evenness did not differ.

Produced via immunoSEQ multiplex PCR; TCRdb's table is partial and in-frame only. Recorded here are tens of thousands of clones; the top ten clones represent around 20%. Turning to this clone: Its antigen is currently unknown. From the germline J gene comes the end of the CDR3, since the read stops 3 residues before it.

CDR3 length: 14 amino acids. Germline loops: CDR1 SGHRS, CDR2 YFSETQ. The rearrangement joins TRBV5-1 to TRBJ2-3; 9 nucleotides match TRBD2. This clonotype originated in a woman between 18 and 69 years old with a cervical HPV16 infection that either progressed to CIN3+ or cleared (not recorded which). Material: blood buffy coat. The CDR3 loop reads CASSLTSGQETQYF. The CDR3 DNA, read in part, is TGCGCCAGCAGCTTGACTAGCGGGCAAGAGACG.